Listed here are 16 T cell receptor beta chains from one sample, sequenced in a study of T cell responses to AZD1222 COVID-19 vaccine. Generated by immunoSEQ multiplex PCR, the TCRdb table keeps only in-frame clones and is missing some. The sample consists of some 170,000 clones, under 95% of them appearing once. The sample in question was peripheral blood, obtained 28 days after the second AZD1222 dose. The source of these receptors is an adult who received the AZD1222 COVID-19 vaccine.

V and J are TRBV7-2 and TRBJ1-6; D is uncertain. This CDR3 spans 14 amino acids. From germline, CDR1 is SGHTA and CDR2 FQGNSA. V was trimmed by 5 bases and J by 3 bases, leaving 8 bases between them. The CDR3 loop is CASSLDLYNSPLHF. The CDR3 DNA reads TGTGCCAGCAGCCTTGACCTCTATAATTCACCCCTCCACTTT.

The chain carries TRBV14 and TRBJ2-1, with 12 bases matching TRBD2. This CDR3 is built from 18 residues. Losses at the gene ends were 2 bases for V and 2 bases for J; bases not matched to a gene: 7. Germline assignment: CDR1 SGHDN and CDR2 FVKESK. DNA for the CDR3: TGTGCCAGCAGCCAACCCCAGACTAGCGGGAGACCCTACAATGAGCAGTTCTTC. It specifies CASSQPQTSGRPYNEQFF.

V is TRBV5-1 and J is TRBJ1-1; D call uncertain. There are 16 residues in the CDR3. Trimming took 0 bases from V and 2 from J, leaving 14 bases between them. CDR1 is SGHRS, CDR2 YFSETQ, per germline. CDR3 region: CASSLDPSSTNTEAFF. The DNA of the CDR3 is TGCGCCAGCAGCTTGGACCCATCTTCAACCAACACTGAAGCTTTCTTT.

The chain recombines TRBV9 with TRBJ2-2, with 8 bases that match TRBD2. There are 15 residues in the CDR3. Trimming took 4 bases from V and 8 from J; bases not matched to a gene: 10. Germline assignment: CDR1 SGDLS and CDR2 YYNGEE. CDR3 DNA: TGTGCCAGCAGCTTAGGGACTAGGGTCCTTGGGGAGCTGTTTTTT. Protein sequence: CASSLGTRVLGELFF.

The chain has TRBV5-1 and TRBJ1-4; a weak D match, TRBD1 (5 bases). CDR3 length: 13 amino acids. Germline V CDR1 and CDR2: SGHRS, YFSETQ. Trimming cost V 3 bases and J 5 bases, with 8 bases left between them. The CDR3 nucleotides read TGCGCCAGCAGCTCGGGACCGAATGAAAAACTGTTTTTT. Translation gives CASSSGPNEKLFF.

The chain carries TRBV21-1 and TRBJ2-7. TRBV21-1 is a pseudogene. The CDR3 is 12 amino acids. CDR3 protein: CASSNRPYEQYF. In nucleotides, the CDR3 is TGTGCCAGCAGCAATAGGCCCTACGAGCAGTACTTC.

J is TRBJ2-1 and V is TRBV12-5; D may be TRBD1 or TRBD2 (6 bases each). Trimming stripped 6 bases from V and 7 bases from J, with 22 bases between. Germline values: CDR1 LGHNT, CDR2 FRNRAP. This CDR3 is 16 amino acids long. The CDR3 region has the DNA TGTGCTAGTGGCCGGGGACTGGGGGGCGTCGCGAATGAGCAGTTCTTC. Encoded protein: CASGRGLGGVANEQFF.

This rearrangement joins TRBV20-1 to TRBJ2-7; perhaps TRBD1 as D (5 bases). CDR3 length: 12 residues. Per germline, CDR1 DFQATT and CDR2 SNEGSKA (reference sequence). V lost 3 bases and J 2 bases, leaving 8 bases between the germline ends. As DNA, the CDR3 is TGCAGTGCTAGTAAAGGGGCCTACGAGCAGTACTTC. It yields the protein CSASKGAYEQYF.

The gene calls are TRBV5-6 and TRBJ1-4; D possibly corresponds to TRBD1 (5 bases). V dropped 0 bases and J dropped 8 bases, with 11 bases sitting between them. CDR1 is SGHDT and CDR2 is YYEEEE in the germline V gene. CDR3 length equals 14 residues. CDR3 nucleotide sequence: TGTGCCAGCAGCTTGGTAGGGGCGGGGGAAAAACTGTTTTTT. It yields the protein CASSLVGAGEKLFF.

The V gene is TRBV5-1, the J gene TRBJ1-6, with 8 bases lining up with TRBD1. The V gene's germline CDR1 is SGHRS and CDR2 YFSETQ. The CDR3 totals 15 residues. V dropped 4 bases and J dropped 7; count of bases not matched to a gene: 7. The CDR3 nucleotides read TGCGCCAGCAGCCTCGGACAGGGTTTGAATTCACCCCTCCACTTT. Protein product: CASSLGQGLNSPLHF.

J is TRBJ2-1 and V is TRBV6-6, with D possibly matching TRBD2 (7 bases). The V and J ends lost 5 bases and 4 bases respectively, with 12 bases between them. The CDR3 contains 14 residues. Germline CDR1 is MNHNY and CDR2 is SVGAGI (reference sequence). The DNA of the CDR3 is TGTGCCAGCAGTCCGGGGGGCGAATACAATGAGCAGTTCTTC. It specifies CASSPGGEYNEQFF.

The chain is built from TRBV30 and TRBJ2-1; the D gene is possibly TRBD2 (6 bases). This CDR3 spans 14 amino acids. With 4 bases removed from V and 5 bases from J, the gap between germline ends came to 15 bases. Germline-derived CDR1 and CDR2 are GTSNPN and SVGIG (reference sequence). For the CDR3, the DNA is TGTGCCTGGACTCGCGGGAAAGGGGACAATGAGCAGTTCTTC. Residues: CAWTRGKGDNEQFF.

The CDR3 sequence: CASSQGSGFTDTQYF. In DNA form, the CDR3 reads TGTGCCAGCAGCCAAGGGAGCGGGTTCACAGATACGCAGTATTTT. The gene calls are TRBV9 and TRBJ2-3; tentatively, D is TRBD2 (6 bases). Deletions cut 4 bases from V and 2 bases from J, with 14 bases between. CDR1 and CDR2 from the germline V gene are SGDLS and YYNGEE. The CDR3 sequence is 15 residues long. The full variable domain, completed using reference TRBV9 and TRBJ2-3, is DSGVTQTPKHLITATGQRVTLRCSPRSGDLSVYWYQQSLDQGLQFLIQYYNGEERAKGNILERFSAQQFPDLHSELNLSSLELGDSALYFCASSQGSGFTDTQYFGPGTRLTVL.

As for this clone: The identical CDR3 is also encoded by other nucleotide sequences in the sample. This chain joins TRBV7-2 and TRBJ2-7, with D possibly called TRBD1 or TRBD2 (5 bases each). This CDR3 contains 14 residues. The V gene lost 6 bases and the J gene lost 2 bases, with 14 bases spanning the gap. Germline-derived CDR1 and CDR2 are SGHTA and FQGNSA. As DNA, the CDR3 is TGTGCCAGCAGTCCCCGGGACCCGACCTACGAGCAGTACTTC. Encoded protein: CASSPRDPTYEQYF.

CDR3 sequence (DNA): TGTGCCAGCAGCGTATACGATTTGGCATACGGTGAGCAGTTCTTC. Its translation is CASSVYDLAYGEQFF. The rearrangement uses TRBV9 and TRBJ2-1; no firm D call. With 1 base removed from V and 9 bases from J, the gap between germline ends came to 17 bases. The germline gives CDR1 SGDLS, CDR2 YYNGEE. The length of the CDR3 is 15 residues.

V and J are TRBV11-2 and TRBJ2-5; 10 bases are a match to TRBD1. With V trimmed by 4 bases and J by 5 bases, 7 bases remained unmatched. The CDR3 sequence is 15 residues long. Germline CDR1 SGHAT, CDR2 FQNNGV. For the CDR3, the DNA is TGTGCCAGCAGCTATGACAGGGGGCGAGGGGAGACCCAGTACTTC. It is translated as CASSYDRGRGETQYF. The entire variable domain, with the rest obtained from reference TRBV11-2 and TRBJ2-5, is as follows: EAGVAQSPRYKIIEKRQSVAFWCNPISGHATLYWYQQILGQGPKLLIQFQNNGVVDDSQLPKDRFSAERLKGVDSTLKIQPAKLEDSAVYLCASSYDRGRGETQYFGPGTRLLVL.